These 25 T cell receptor beta chains were sequenced from one sample in a study of T cell repertoires in cytomegalovirus infection. Via MiXCR, TCRdb re-called the reads, giving one row per CDR3 protein. In the table there are under 150,000 distinct CDR3 sequences, approximately 8.8% of which are singletons. Sequenced sample: PBMCs. All receptors derive from a human donor in good health (CMV status not recorded). Some clones in this sample may be carry-over from other donors' samples.

This clonotype has ten or more counts. The gene calls are TRBV7-2 and TRBJ1-1; no firm D call. Germline V lookup: CDR1 SGHTA, CDR2 FQGNSA. Trimming stripped 3 bases from V and 4 bases from J, with 9 bases between. CDR3 length equals 13 residues. CDR3 sequence: CASSFGRTTEAFF. The CDR3 DNA reads as TGTGCCAGCAGCTTCGGACGGACCACTGAAGCTTTCTTT.

This clonotype was seen at least ten times. V and J are TRBV5-4 and TRBJ2-5, with 14 nucleotides matching TRBD2. This CDR3 has 14 amino acids. V was clipped by 9 bases and J by 2 bases; unmatched bases: 3. Germline V lookup: CDR1 SGHNT, CDR2 YYREEE (reference sequence). Written as DNA, the CDR3 is TGTGCCACCGGACTAGCGGGGGGACAAGAGACCCAGTACTTC. Amino acid sequence: CATGLAGGQETQYF.

This clonotype has at least ten counts. The chain carries TRBV11-2 and TRBJ2-1; D may be TRBD2 (5 bases). CDR3 length: 14 residues. Germline V gene data show CDR1 as SGHAT and CDR2 as FQNNGV. V lost 3 bases and J lost 7, with 13 bases in between. Here the CDR3 DNA reads TGTGCCAGCAGCTTCTTCGGGGTTGGGAATGAGCAGTTCTTC. Protein product: CASSFFGVGNEQFF.

Ten or more counts support this clonotype. The chain couples TRBV12-3 or TRBV12-4 to TRBJ2-2; D remains ambiguous. The CDR3 is 17 amino acids. V was pared by 6 bases and J by 0 bases, with 17 bases between. The CDR3 DNA sequence: TGTGCCAGCAGGGCAGGCTTGGGGTCTACGAACACCGGGGAGCTGTTTTTT. As protein: CASRAGLGSTNTGELFF.

This clonotype was seen only a few times. The chain recombines TRBV5-1 with TRBJ1-3, with a possible D match to TRBD1 (5 bases). The CDR3 runs 16 residues. Germline V gene data show CDR1 as SGHRS and CDR2 as YFSETQ. V was cut by 1 base and J by 0 bases, with 11 bases left in between. The CDR3, as DNA: TGCGCCAGCAGCTTGTCTGGGGCTTACTCTGGAAACACCATATATTTT. Translated, it gives CASSLSGAYSGNTIYF.

This clonotype was observed at least ten times. The chain links TRBV5-1 to TRBJ1-1, with D tentatively TRBD1 (6 bases). This CDR3 comprises 14 residues. Per germline, CDR1 SGHRS and CDR2 YFSETQ. Trimming took 5 bases from V and 4 from J, leaving 15 bases between them. CDR3 loop: CASRPGVAGTEAFF. The CDR3 DNA sequence: TGCGCCAGCAGGCCAGGGGTCGCAGGCACTGAAGCTTTCTTT.

J is TRBJ2-5 and V is TRBV2; TRBD2 aligns across 11 bases. Germline assignment: CDR1 SNHLY and CDR2 FYNNEI. The V segment lost 6 bases and the J segment 2 bases; nucleotides outside the gene matches: 5. The CDR3 loop spans 15 amino acids. The CDR3 bases are TGTGCCAGCAGACTAGCGGGGGTAATACAAGAGACCCAGTACTTC. Protein: CASRLAGVIQETQYF. Based on the CDR3 plus reference TRBV2 and TRBJ2-5, the full variable domain is EPEVTQTPSHQVTQMGQEVILRCVPISNHLYFYWYRQILGQKVEFLVSFYNNEISEKSEIFDDQFSVERPDGSNFTLKIRSTKLEDSAMYFCASRLAGVIQETQYFGPGTRLLVL.

Many counts were recorded for this clonotype. The CDR3 sequence: CASSSADRGTYGYTF. In DNA form, the CDR3 reads TGTGCCAGCAGCTCTGCGGACAGGGGAACCTATGGCTACACCTTC. This chain joins TRBV7-8 and TRBJ1-2, with 9 nucleotides matching TRBD1. The germline gives CDR1 SGHVS, CDR2 FQNEAQ. The CDR3 loop spans 15 amino acids. V gave up 4 bases and J gave up 4 bases; unmatched junction bases: 7. The variable domain in full, with the rest retrieved from reference TRBV7-8 and TRBJ1-2, is GAGVSQSPRYKVAKRGQDVALRCDPISGHVSLFWYQQALGQGPEFLTYFQNEAQLDKSGLPSDRFFAERPEGSVSTLKIQRTQQEDSAVYLCASSSADRGTYGYTFGSGTRLTVV.

This clonotype was seen repeatedly, ten times or more. Written as DNA, the CDR3 is TGTGCCAGCAGCAGGACTTTTACGGATGGCTACACCTTC. Translation: CASSRTFTDGYTF. The chain carries TRBV12-3 or TRBV12-4 and TRBJ1-2; D gene unclear. V lost 6 bases to trimming and J lost 6 bases, with 14 bases between them. The CDR3 consists of 13 residues.

Regarding this clonotype: A much larger clone lies one base from this, so it may be a read error. The chain carries TRBV6-2 or TRBV6-3 and TRBJ2-7; D gene unclear. The CDR3 sequence is 13 residues long. Germline V CDR1 and CDR2: MNHEY, SVGEGT. CDR3 residues: CAISYSPSYEQYF. The CDR3 nucleotides read TGTGCCATCAGTTACTCCCCCTCCTACGAGCAGTACTTC.

This clonotype showed up just a few times. The genes are TRBV2 and TRBJ2-2; TRBD1 matches 9 bases. Germline V lookup: CDR1 SNHLY, CDR2 FYNNEI. The CDR3 runs 15 residues. Losses at the gene ends were 7 bases for V and 5 bases for J; bases not matched to a gene: 8. CDR3 nucleotides: TGTGCCAGCATAAAGGACAGGGGCGTGACCGGGGAGCTGTTTTTT. Translating it yields CASIKDRGVTGELFF.

The V and J genes are TRBV28 and TRBJ1-1; D remains unclear. This CDR3 is 13 amino acids long. V gave up 2 bases and J gave up 10 bases, with 14 bases separating them. Germline V gene sequence: CDR1 MDHEN, CDR2 SYDVKM. In nucleotides, the CDR3 is TGTGCCAGCAGTTTACAGGCTCCTACGGGAGCTTTCTTT. Encoded protein: CASSLQAPTGAFF.

The chain uses TRBV6-2 or TRBV6-3 and TRBJ1-5; D call uncertain. Germline V lookup: CDR1 MNHEY, CDR2 SVGEGT. Deletions cut 1 base from V and 3 bases from J, with 4 bases between. The CDR3 totals 13 residues. The CDR3 coding sequence is TGTGCCAGCAGTTACTGGGCCAATCAGCCCCAGCATTTT. Residues: CASSYWANQPQHF.

For this clonotype: A much larger clone lies a single base off, so this may be a read error. CDR3 residues: CASSLARRAYLNTEALF. The CDR3 DNA follows: TGTGCCAGCAGCTTGGCCCGCAGGGCCTATCTGAACACTGAAGCTCTCTTT. The gene calls are TRBV5-3 and TRBJ1-1; perhaps TRBD1 as D (5 bases). TRBV5-3 is filed as an ORF, its function uncertain. The CDR3 length is 17 residues.

This clonotype was counted at least ten times. J is TRBJ1-4 and V is TRBV4-2; D is ambiguous. Germline lookup yields CDR1 LGHNA and CDR2 YNFKEQ. V was pared by 2 bases and J by 7 bases, with 17 bases between. The CDR3 has 16 amino acids. The CDR3 DNA sequence: TGTGCCAGCAGCCAATCGACCAAAAGGGATGGTGAAAAACTGTTTTTT. Translating it yields CASSQSTKRDGEKLFF.

This clonotype was detected only a few times. The chain employs TRBV5-1 and TRBJ1-6; D may be TRBD1 (5 bases). Looked up from germline, CDR1 is SGHRS and CDR2 is YFSETQ. V lost 7 bases and J 10 bases, leaving 21 bases between the germline ends. There are 15 residues in the CDR3. DNA of the CDR3: TGCGCCAGCCGCGGGAAGACAGACTCTTACTCACCCCTCCACTTT. Its translation is CASRGKTDSYSPLHF.

This clonotype was seen ten or more times. V gene TRBV7-3 combines with J gene TRBJ2-1, with D hard to call. Germline CDR1 SGHTA, CDR2 FQGTGA. Trimming shortened V by 5 bases and J by 5 bases, and 4 bases separated the two germline ends. The CDR3 sequence is 11 residues long. The DNA of the CDR3 is TGTGCCAGCAGCACCAACAATGAGCAGTTCTTC. It is translated as CASSTNNEQFF.

Note on this clonotype: A read error may be the cause here, since a much bigger clone is one base away. It is likely a read error, because the conserved phenylalanine at the end of the CDR3 is missing. V and J are TRBV19 and TRBJ1-2; no definite D call. Germline V gene lookup returns CDR1 LNHDA and CDR2 SQIVND (reference sequence). This CDR3 spans 14 amino acids. Trimming removed 6 bases at V and 8 bases at J, with 19 bases between. The CDR3, as DNA: TGTGCCAGTAGATCACCTGTCCTGGTCGGGGGCTACACCTAC. This gives the protein CASRSPVLVGGYTY.

Ten or more counts support this clonotype. The chain is built from TRBV11-2 and TRBJ1-1; TRBD1 might be the D (6 bases). Trimming removed 7 bases from V and 1 base from J, with 13 bases in between. The CDR3 contains 14 residues. The germline V gene encodes CDR1 SGHAT and CDR2 FQNNGV. The CDR3: CASTSGQTNTEAFF. CDR3 coding DNA: TGTGCCAGCACCAGCGGACAGACGAACACTGAAGCTTTCTTT.

This clonotype appeared a few times. The chain combines TRBV20-1 with TRBJ2-2; TRBD1 matches at 8 bases. The CDR3 has 15 amino acids. Losses at the gene ends were 5 bases for V and 0 bases for J; bases not matched to a gene: 5. Germline V gene data show CDR1 as DFQATT and CDR2 as SNEGSKA (reference sequence). CDR3 bases: TGCAGTGCTTCGGACAGGGTCGCGAACACCGGGGAGCTGTTTTTT. As protein: CSASDRVANTGELFF.

This clonotype has at least ten counts. V usage is TRBV11-2 and J usage is TRBJ2-3; no clear D gene. Germline lookup yields CDR1 SGHAT and CDR2 FQNNGV. CDR3 length: 13 residues. Trimming removed 1 base from V and 4 bases from J, with 6 bases in between. The CDR3 bases are TGTGCCAGCAGCTTAGTTGGTTCAGATACGCAGTATTTT. Translating it yields CASSLVGSDTQYF.

This clonotype was detected many times. In nucleotides, the CDR3 is TGTGCCAGTACCCTATTCGAGGGGGATCAGCCCCAGCATTTT. Translating it yields CASTLFEGDQPQHF. V and J are TRBV2 and TRBJ1-5, with D possibly TRBD1 on 6 matching bases. This CDR3 spans 14 amino acids. V was shortened by 9 bases and J by 5 bases, with 17 bases between the two germline ends. Germline V gives CDR1 SNHLY, CDR2 FYNNEI.

The table lists this clonotype with many counts. The chain carries TRBV6-5 and TRBJ1-1; D uncertain. V dropped 5 bases and J dropped 5 bases, with 6 bases sitting between them. Per germline, CDR1 MNHEY and CDR2 SVGAGI. This CDR3 contains 11 residues. The DNA of the CDR3 is TGTGCCAGCAGTCGTTCGACTGAAGCTTTCTTT. Translation gives CASSRSTEAFF.

The table lists this clonotype with many counts. The chain joins TRBV7-2 to TRBJ2-3; 11 positions agree with TRBD2. In germline, CDR1 is SGHTA, CDR2 FQGNSA. The CDR3 covers 16 residues. V shed 6 bases and J 4 bases; nucleotides not matched to a gene: 9. DNA of the CDR3: TGTGCCAGCAGTTCCCGACTAGCGGGGTATCCAGATACGCAGTATTTT. It translates to CASSSRLAGYPDTQYF.

The table lists this clonotype with many counts. The chain is built from TRBV11-2 and TRBJ2-3; TRBD2 might be the D (6 bases). Germline V lookup: CDR1 SGHAT, CDR2 FQNNGV. The ends were cut back, 5 bases at V and 7 bases at J, with 16 bases in the middle. The CDR3 contains 14 residues. CDR3 in DNA: TGTGCCAGCAGCCTACGGGACTTCGGCAATACGCAGTATTTT. The encoded protein is CASSLRDFGNTQYF.